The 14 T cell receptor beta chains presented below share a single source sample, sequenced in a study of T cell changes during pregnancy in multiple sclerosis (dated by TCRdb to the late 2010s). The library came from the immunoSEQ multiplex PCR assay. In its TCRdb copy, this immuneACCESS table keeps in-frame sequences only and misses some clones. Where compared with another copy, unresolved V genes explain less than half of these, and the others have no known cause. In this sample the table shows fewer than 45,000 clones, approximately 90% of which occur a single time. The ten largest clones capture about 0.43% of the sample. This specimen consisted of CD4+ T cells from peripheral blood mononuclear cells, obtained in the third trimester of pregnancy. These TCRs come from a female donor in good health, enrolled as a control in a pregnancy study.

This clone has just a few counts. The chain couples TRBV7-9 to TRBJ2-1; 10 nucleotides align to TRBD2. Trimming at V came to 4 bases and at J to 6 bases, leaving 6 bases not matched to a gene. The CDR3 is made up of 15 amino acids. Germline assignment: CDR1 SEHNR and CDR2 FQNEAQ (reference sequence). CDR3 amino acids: CASSYRLAGSNEQFF. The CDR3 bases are TGTGCCAGCAGCTACAGACTAGCGGGTTCCAATGAGCAGTTCTTC.

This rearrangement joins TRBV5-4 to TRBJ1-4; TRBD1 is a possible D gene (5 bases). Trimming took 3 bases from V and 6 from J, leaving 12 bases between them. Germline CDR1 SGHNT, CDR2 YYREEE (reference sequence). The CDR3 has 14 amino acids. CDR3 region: CASSSSGGDEKLFF. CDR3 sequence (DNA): TGTGCCAGCAGCTCCTCCGGGGGGGATGAAAAACTGTTTTTT.

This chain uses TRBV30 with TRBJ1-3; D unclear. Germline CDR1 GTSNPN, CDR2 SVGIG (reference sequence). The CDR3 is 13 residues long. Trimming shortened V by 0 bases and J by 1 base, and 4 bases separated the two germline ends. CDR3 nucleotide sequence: TGTGCCTGGAGTGTGGCATCTGGAAACACCATATATTTT. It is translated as CAWSVASGNTIYF.

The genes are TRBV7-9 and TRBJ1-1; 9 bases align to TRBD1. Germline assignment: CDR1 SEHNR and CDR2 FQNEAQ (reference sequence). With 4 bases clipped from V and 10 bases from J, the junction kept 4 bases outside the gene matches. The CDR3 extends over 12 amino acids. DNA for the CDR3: TGTGCCAGCAGCTCACAGGACAGGGGAGCTTTCTTT. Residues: CASSSQDRGAFF.

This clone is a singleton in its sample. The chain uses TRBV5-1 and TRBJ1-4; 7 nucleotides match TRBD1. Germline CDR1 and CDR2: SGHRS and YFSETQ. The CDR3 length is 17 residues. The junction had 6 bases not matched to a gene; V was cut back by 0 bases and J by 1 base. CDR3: CASSLGGGVGTNEKLFF. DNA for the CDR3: TGCGCCAGCAGCTTGGGAGGGGGCGTAGGAACTAATGAAAAACTGTTTTTT. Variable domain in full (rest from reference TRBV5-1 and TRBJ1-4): KAGVTQTPRYLIKTRGQQVTLSCSPISGHRSVSWYQQTPGQGLQFLFEYFSETQRNKGNFPGRFSGRQFSNSRSEMNVSTLELGDSALYLCASSLGGGVGTNEKLFFGSGTQLSVL.

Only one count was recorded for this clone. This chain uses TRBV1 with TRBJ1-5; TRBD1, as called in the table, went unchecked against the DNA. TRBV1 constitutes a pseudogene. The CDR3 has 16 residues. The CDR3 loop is CTPATPGQGLHQPQHF. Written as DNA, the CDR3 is TGCACCCCCGCCACACCGGGACAGGGATTGCATCAGCCCCAGCATTTT.

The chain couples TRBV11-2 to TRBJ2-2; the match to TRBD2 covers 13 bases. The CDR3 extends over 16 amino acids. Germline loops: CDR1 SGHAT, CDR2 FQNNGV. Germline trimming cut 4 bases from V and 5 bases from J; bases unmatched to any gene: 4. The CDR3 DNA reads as TGTGCCAGCAGCTCTGCGGGACTAGCGGGGACCGGGGAGCTGTTTTTT. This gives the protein CASSSAGLAGTGELFF.

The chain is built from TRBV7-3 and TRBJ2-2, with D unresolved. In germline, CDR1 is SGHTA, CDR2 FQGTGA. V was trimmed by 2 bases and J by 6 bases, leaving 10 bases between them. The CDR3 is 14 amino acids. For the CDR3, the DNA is TGTGCCAGCAGCTTACAGCGTCCCCCCGGGGAGCTGTTTTTT. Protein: CASSLQRPPGELFF.

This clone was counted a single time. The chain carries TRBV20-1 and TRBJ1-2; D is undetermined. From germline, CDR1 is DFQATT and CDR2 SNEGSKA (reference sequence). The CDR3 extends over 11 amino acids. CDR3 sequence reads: CITDDKYGYTF. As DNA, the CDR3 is TGCATAACGGATGACAAGTATGGCTACACCTTC.

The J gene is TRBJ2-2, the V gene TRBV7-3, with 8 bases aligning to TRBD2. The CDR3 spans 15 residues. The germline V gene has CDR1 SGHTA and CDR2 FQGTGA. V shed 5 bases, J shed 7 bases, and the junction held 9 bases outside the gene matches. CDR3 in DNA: TGTGCCAGCAGCCTCGGAGCGGGGGAGGACGGGGAGCTGTTTTTT. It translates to CASSLGAGEDGELFF.

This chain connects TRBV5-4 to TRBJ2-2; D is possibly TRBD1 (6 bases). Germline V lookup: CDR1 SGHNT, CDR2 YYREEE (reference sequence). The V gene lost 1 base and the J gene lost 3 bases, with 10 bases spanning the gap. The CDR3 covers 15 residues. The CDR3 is CASSLLQGDTGELFF. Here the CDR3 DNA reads TGTGCCAGCAGCTTGCTACAGGGAGACACCGGGGAGCTGTTTTTT.

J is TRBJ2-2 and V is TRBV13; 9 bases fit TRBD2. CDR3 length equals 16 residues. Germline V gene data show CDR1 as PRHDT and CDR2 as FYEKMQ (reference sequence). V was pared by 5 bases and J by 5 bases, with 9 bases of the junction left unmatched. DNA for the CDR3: TGTGCCAGCAGCCCGCGGCGGGAGGGGGTGACCGGGGAGCTGTTTTTT. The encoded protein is CASSPRREGVTGELFF.

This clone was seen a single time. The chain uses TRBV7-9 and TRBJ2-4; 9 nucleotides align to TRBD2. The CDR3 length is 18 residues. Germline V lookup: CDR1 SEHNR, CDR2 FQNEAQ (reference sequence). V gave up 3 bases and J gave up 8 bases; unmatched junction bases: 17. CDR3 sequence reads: CASSLIGLRREGRDIQYF. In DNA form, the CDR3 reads TGTGCCAGCAGCTTGATCGGCCTCCGGCGGGAGGGCCGAGACATTCAGTACTTC.

CDR3 sequence reads: CASSRLRGGEQYF. CDR3 in DNA: TGTGCCAGCAGCCGGCTGCGGGGTGGGGAGCAGTACTTC. The chain uses TRBV7-2 and TRBJ2-7; weak D call: TRBD2 (6 bases). Germline CDR1 is SGHTA and CDR2 is FQGNSA. Trimming stripped 5 bases from V and 7 bases from J, with 15 bases between. CDR3 length: 13 residues.